This TCR beta chain emerged from a study of T cell responses to AZD1222 COVID-19 vaccine. Details on this clone: The antigen is not known.

The CDR3 consists of 12 residues. Germline lookup yields CDR1 LNHDA and CDR2 SQIVND (reference sequence). V was shortened by 3 bases and J by 8 bases, with 8 bases between the two germline ends. Only in-frame clones appear in the TCRdb table, and some are missing; sequencing was by immunoSEQ multiplex PCR. The data show roughly 100,000 clones, approximately 90% seen once. Study results and limitations: Clonal diversity may have been underestimated, and the donors were mostly white British, with more females than males. The number of AZD1222 recipients seropositive at baseline was only five or six. Distributed over spike, vaccine-associated CD4 TCRs predominated at 160-218 and 743-854. Repertoires in all cases were sampled only once the peak T cell response had passed.

The receptor's source is an adult in good health. This specimen was peripheral blood, taken on day 0 of AZD1222 vaccination. The genes are TRBV19 and TRBJ2-1; D tentatively fits TRBD1 or TRBD2 (5 bases each). The CDR3 DNA sequence: TGTGCCAGTAGTATCATGGGGGATGAGCAGTTCTTC. Its translation: CASSIMGDEQFF. Variable domain in full (rest from reference TRBV19 and TRBJ2-1): DGGITQSPKYLFRKEGQNVTLSCEQNLNHDAMYWYRQDPGQGLRLIYYSQIVNDFQKGDIAEGYSVSREKKESFPLTVTSAQKNPTAFYLCASSIMGDEQFFGPGTRLTVL.